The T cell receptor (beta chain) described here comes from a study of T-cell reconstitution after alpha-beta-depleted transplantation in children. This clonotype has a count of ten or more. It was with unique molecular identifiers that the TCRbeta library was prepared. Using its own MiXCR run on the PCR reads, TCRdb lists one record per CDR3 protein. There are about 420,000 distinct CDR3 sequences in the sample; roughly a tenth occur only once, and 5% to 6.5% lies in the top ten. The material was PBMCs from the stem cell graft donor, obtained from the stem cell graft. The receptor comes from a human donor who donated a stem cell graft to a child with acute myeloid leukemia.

CDR3 in amino acids: CASKIVREMNTEAFF. CDR3 DNA: TGTGCCAGCAAGATCGTGAGGGAAATGAACACTGAAGCTTTCTTT. The genes are TRBV6-5 and TRBJ1-1; D unclear. CDR3 length: 15 amino acids. Germline-derived CDR1 and CDR2 are MNHEY and SVGAGI. V was clipped by 7 bases and J by 0 bases, with 15 bases between them.